The text below deals with one T cell receptor beta chain. Method: immunoSEQ multiplex PCR; TCRdb's copy keeps in-frame clones and lacks some. The sample lists about 160,000 clones, 80% to 95% occurring once. CDR3 length: 13 amino acids. The V end lost 4 bases, the J end lost 1 base, and 7 bases lay between the germline ends. Germline CDR1 LGHDT, CDR2 YNNKEL (reference sequence). This record comes from a study of T cell responses to AZD1222 COVID-19 vaccine. The overall study: The study pooled second doses at about 4 or about 12 weeks.

The sequence was collected from an adult in good health. Material: peripheral blood, obtained on day 0 of AZD1222 vaccination. The chain is built from TRBV3-1 (or the pseudogene TRBV3-2) and TRBJ1-2; TRBD1 is a possible D gene (6 bases). The CDR3 loop is CASSPDSNYGYTF. The CDR3 coding sequence is TGTGCCAGCAGCCCGGACAGTAACTATGGCTACACCTTC.